The 20 T cell receptor beta chains reported below all come from one sample, sequenced in a study of cytomegalovirus exposure and HLA in healthy donors. It was with 60 Vbeta and 13 Jbeta primers that the PCR ran. Clones were read by immunoSEQ multiplex PCR, and TCRdb kept only the in-frame ones, dropping some. The profile covers just under 45,000 clones, with under 60% appearing a single time and approximately 5.6% taken by the ten largest. Sequences were obtained from PBMCs. These receptors originate from a man aged 60-69 years in good health and CMV-seronegative.

The chain couples TRBV28 to TRBJ2-5; 7 nucleotides line up with TRBD1. Germline CDR1 MDHEN, CDR2 SYDVKM. The CDR3 is 15 residues long. Losses at the gene ends were 5 bases for V and 5 bases for J; bases not matched to a gene: 11. Here the CDR3 DNA reads TGTGCCAGCAGTAGCAACAGGGGTCTAGCCGAGACCCAGTACTTC. It encodes CASSSNRGLAETQYF.

The rearrangement joins TRBV6-6 to TRBJ2-7; the match to TRBD2 covers 8 bases. The CDR3 length is 15 residues. Germline-derived CDR1 and CDR2 are MNHNY and SVGAGI (reference sequence). V gave up 6 bases and J gave up 6 bases; unmatched junction bases: 13. The CDR3 nucleotides read TGTGCCAGCAGACCGTCGGGTAGCGGGAAGGGCGAGCAGTACTTC. Translated, it gives CASRPSGSGKGEQYF.

The chain links TRBV12-5 to TRBJ2-7; 11 bases line up with TRBD1. V dropped 4 bases and J dropped 1; count of bases not matched to a gene: 12. The CDR3 runs 18 residues. CDR1 is LGHNT and CDR2 is FRNRAP in the germline V gene. The CDR3 coding sequence is TGTGCTAGTGGTTCCCCCCCCCTCGGACAGGGGGCTTCCTACGAGCAGTACTTC. Amino acids: CASGSPPLGQGASYEQYF. Supplemented by reference TRBV12-5 and TRBJ2-7, the full variable domain reads DARVTQTPRHKVTEMGQEVTMRCQPILGHNTVFWYRQTMMQGLELLAYFRNRAPLDDSGMPKDRFSAEMPDATLATLKIQPSEPRDSAVYFCASGSPPLGQGASYEQYFGPGTRLTVT.

The rearrangement uses TRBV25-1 and TRBJ2-7, with 8 bases fitting TRBD2. This CDR3 spans 14 amino acids. CDR1 MGHDK and CDR2 SYGVNS come from the germline V gene. V was pared by 3 bases and J by 6 bases, with 7 bases of the junction left unmatched. CDR3 region: CASSEAGGKVEQYF. The DNA of the CDR3 is TGTGCCAGCAGTGAGGCGGGGGGTAAGGTCGAGCAGTACTTC.

This clone was seen a handful of times. This chain uses TRBV5-1 with TRBJ2-7; D possibly corresponds to TRBD2 (6 bases). The CDR3 runs 13 residues. Trimming removed 2 bases from V and 4 bases from J, with 10 bases in between. The germline V gene has CDR1 SGHRS and CDR2 YFSETQ. This CDR3 is CASSFLRGYEQYF. The CDR3, as DNA: TGCGCCAGCAGCTTCCTTCGGGGGTACGAGCAGTACTTC.

This clone showed up just a few times. The V and J genes are TRBV30 and TRBJ2-1; 9 positions match TRBD2. The CDR3 spans 13 residues. V shed 5 bases, J shed 7 bases, and the junction held 6 bases outside the gene matches. The germline V gene encodes CDR1 GTSNPN and CDR2 SVGIG (reference sequence). The CDR3 here is CAWAGTSRNEQFF. The DNA for the CDR3 is TGTGCCTGGGCCGGGACTAGCCGAAATGAGCAGTTCTTC. Using reference TRBV30 and TRBJ2-1 for the parts outside the CDR3, the full variable domain is SQTIHQWPATLVQPVGSPLSLECTVEGTSNPNLYWYRQAAGRGLQLLFYSVGIGQISSEVPQNLSASRPQDRQFILSSKKLLLSDSGFYLCAWAGTSRNEQFFGPGTRLTVL.

This rearrangement joins TRBV5-6 to TRBJ2-1, with 9 bases matching TRBD2. The CDR3 contains 14 residues. Germline V CDR1 and CDR2: SGHDT, YYEEEE. V lost 0 bases to trimming and J lost 7 bases; unmatched junction nucleotides: 2. The CDR3 loop reads CASSLDLAGNEQFF. CDR3 nucleotides: TGTGCCAGCAGCTTGGATCTAGCGGGGAATGAGCAGTTCTTC.

This chain links TRBV25-1 with TRBJ2-7, with D perhaps matching TRBD1 (6 bases). Trimming cost V 4 bases and J 7 bases, with 23 bases left between them. The CDR3 sequence is 16 residues long. CDR1 MGHDK and CDR2 SYGVNS come from the germline V gene. Here the CDR3 reads CASSVRDTRLLEEQYF. The CDR3 DNA reads as TGTGCCAGCAGTGTCCGGGACACGAGATTACTGGAAGAGCAGTACTTC.

This chain connects TRBV6-5 to TRBJ2-3; a weak D match, TRBD1 (5 bases). The CDR3 is 15 amino acids. Trimming took off 7 bases at V and 1 base at J, with 15 bases between the two ends. The germline V gene has CDR1 MNHEY and CDR2 SVGAGI. The CDR3 loop reads CASTKRTGRTDTQYF. CDR3 bases: TGTGCCAGCACCAAACGTACAGGCCGCACAGATACGCAGTATTTT.

The sample holds a few counts of this clone. This chain joins TRBV5-1 and TRBJ1-1; TRBD1 is a possible D gene (5 bases). V was shortened by 2 bases and J by 1 base, with 9 bases between the two germline ends. Germline assignment: CDR1 SGHRS and CDR2 YFSETQ. The CDR3 spans 14 residues. The CDR3 here is CASSFGGPNTEAFF. CDR3 coding DNA: TGCGCCAGCAGCTTCGGGGGTCCGAACACTGAAGCTTTCTTT.

The chain combines TRBV11-2 with TRBJ1-3; D is unclear. CDR1 is SGHAT and CDR2 is FQNNGV in the germline V gene. V lost 1 base to trimming and J lost 0 bases, with 4 bases between them. This CDR3 region has 14 residues. Here the CDR3 reads CASSLGSSGNTIYF. Written as DNA, the CDR3 is TGTGCCAGCAGCTTAGGGAGCTCTGGAAACACCATATATTTT.

CDR3 sequence (DNA): TGTGCCAGCAGTGGGAGTAGCGGGATGTTAGCAGATACGCAGTATTTT. The encoded protein is CASSGSSGMLADTQYF. The V gene is TRBV2, the J gene TRBJ2-3; 8 nucleotides agree with TRBD2. The V and J ends lost 4 bases and 4 bases, in that order; junction bases with no gene match: 10. Germline V gives CDR1 SNHLY, CDR2 FYNNEI. The CDR3 sequence is 16 residues long. Looking up the rest from reference TRBV2 and TRBJ2-3 gives the full variable domain: EPEVTQTPSHQVTQMGQEVILRCVPISNHLYFYWYRQILGQKVEFLVSFYNNEISEKSEIFDDQFSVERPDGSNFTLKIRSTKLEDSAMYFCASSGSSGMLADTQYFGPGTRLTVL.

The chain recombines TRBV6-5 with TRBJ1-2, with unresolved D. The CDR3 consists of 14 residues. From germline, CDR1 is MNHEY and CDR2 SVGAGI. V gave up 8 bases and J gave up 0 bases, with 13 bases separating them. The CDR3 loop is CASGSQRANYGYTF. In DNA form, the CDR3 reads TGTGCCAGCGGTAGTCAGCGCGCTAACTATGGCTACACCTTC.

The chain links TRBV27 to TRBJ1-1; D gene uncertain. V lost 6 bases and J 1 base, leaving 12 bases between the germline ends. CDR3 length equals 14 residues. Germline V gene lookup returns CDR1 MNHEY and CDR2 SMNVEV (reference sequence). The CDR3 sequence is CASSLYAANTEAFF. The CDR3 bases are TGTGCCAGCAGCCTTTACGCGGCGAACACTGAAGCTTTCTTT.

This clone turned up a few times. The gene calls are TRBV2 and TRBJ1-3; D call uncertain. V lost 8 bases, J lost 0 bases, and 17 bases lay in between. Germline CDR1 is SNHLY and CDR2 is FYNNEI. The CDR3 has 16 residues. Here the CDR3 reads CASASGREDSGNTIYF. CDR3 DNA sequence: TGTGCCAGCGCAAGCGGGAGAGAGGACTCTGGAAACACCATATATTTT.

V usage is TRBV6-1 and J usage is TRBJ2-7; TRBD1 matches at 10 bases. Trimming at V came to 2 bases and at J to 2 bases, leaving 3 bases not matched to a gene. This CDR3 region has 15 residues. Looked up from germline, CDR1 is MNHNS and CDR2 is SASEGT. The CDR3 here is CASSETGTGAYEQYF. The CDR3 nucleotides read TGTGCCAGCAGTGAAACCGGGACAGGGGCCTACGAGCAGTACTTC.

This clone turned up a few times. The J gene is TRBJ2-1, the V gene TRBV15, with 7 bases matching TRBD2. This CDR3 spans 15 amino acids. Germline values: CDR1 LNHNV, CDR2 YYDKDF (reference sequence). V shed 3 bases, J shed 6 bases, and the junction held 8 bases outside the gene matches. CDR3 sequence (DNA): TGTGCCACCAGCAGGGGGGAGGGATTAAGCAATGAGCAGTTCTTC. Protein product: CATSRGEGLSNEQFF.

This clone was counted a few times. The genes are TRBV7-2 and TRBJ1-2; D remains unclear. This CDR3 region has 15 residues. V was shortened by 0 bases and J by 4 bases, with 12 bases between the two germline ends. CDR1 and CDR2 from the germline V gene are SGHTA and FQGNSA. The CDR3 region is CASSLAFGPSYGYTF. The DNA for the CDR3 is TGTGCCAGCAGCTTAGCGTTCGGTCCTAGCTATGGCTACACCTTC.

J is TRBJ2-4 and V is TRBV5-1; 12 bases fit TRBD2. J was trimmed by 1 base and V by 2 bases; bases with no gene match: 4. The CDR3 extends over 17 amino acids. CDR1 and CDR2 from the germline V gene are SGHRS and YFSETQ. This chain's CDR3 is CASSFTSGRMAKNIQYF. In DNA form, the CDR3 reads TGCGCCAGCAGCTTTACTAGCGGGAGGATGGCCAAAAACATTCAGTACTTC.

The rearrangement links TRBV7-2 to TRBJ1-2; maybe TRBD1 (6 bases). The V gene's germline CDR1 is SGHTA and CDR2 FQGNSA. V dropped 7 bases and J dropped 5 bases, with 14 bases sitting between them. The CDR3 loop spans 13 amino acids. Here the CDR3 DNA reads TGTGCCAGCACCCGGACAGCTCAGTATGGCTACACCTTC. It codes for CASTRTAQYGYTF.